The rows below give T cell receptor beta chains drawn from one sample of a study of blood T cells in healthy people across ages. TCRdb reprocessed the 5' RACE reads with MiXCR, giving one entry per CDR3 protein. The sample shows about 780,000 distinct CDR3 sequences, more than 25% of them seen only once. Another study also made use of these data, one on T cells of mothers and their children.

Material for sequencing was blood. The source of these receptors is a boy between 10 and 17 years old in good health. CDR3s include the opening cysteine and the closing phenylalanine or tryptophan. Clone size appears in some rows only: once, few, many, or a class for an expanded clone.

abundance: .; v_gene: TRBV9; CDR3aa: CASSVGRSGATDTQYF
abundance: few; v_gene: TRBV29-1; CDR3aa: CSVGRGGTSFGEQYF
abundance: once; v_gene: TRBV5-1; CDR3aa: CASSRGRAEEQFF
abundance: .; v_gene: TRBV5-1; CDR3aa: CASSLAGTGGADYGYTF
abundance: .; v_gene: TRBV5-5; CDR3aa: CASSLAGPGAGNTIYF
abundance: .; v_gene: TRBV20-1; CDR3aa: CSAISGPSDTEAFF
abundance: .; v_gene: TRBV12-5; CDR3aa: CASGLGQGFSYEQYF
abundance: few; v_gene: TRBV2; CDR3aa: CASSLSTYNEQFF
abundance: .; v_gene: TRBV7-9; CDR3aa: CASSLAGRGRSYNEQFF
abundance: .; v_gene: TRBV6-5; CDR3aa: CASTTGQGHQPQHF
abundance: few; v_gene: TRBV11-2; CDR3aa: CASSLDRGDQYF
abundance: .; v_gene: TRBV9; CDR3aa: CASSGGDLSTDTQYF
abundance: few; v_gene: TRBV11-2; CDR3aa: CASSRHDRGQYTEAFF
abundance: few; v_gene: TRBV29-1; CDR3aa: CSVEVPTSGQETQYF
abundance: .; v_gene: TRBV6-5; CDR3aa: CASSFGTRGSYEQYF
abundance: many; v_gene: TRBV5-1; CDR3aa: CASSLEGRQNTGELFF
abundance: once; v_gene: TRBV2; CDR3aa: CASCLLGEGTQYF
abundance: .; v_gene: TRBV11-2; CDR3aa: CASSSGLAGADTQYF
abundance: few; v_gene: TRBV12-3/TRBV12-4; CDR3aa: CASSPRGDGTEAFF
abundance: .; v_gene: TRBV3-1; CDR3aa: CASSQAWQGSYEQYF
abundance: .; v_gene: TRBV10-3; CDR3aa: CAIGESTTYEQYF
abundance: .; v_gene: TRBV12-3/TRBV12-4; CDR3aa: CASSRGAWAGDTQYF
abundance: .; v_gene: TRBV10-3; CDR3aa: CAISEFQQDNEQFF
abundance: few; v_gene: TRBV15; CDR3aa: CATSTWQKETQYF
abundance: few; v_gene: TRBV20-1; CDR3aa: CSAKRYMNEKLFF
abundance: many; v_gene: TRBV27; CDR3aa: CASSQQGNTEAFF
abundance: .; v_gene: TRBV7-9; CDR3aa: CASSSHRDRAYEQYF
abundance: .; v_gene: TRBV5-6; CDR3aa: CASTMWDRTYNEQFF
abundance: .; v_gene: TRBV20-1; CDR3aa: CSPGQGRTGELFF